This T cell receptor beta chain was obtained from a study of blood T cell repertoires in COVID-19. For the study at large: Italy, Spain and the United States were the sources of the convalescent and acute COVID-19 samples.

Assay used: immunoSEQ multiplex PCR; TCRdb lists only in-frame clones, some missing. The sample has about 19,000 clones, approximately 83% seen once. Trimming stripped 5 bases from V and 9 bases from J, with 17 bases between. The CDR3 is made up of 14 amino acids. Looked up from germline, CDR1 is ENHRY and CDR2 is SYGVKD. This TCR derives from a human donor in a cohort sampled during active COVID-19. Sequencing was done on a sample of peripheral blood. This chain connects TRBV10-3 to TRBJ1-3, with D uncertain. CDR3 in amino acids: CAISSTANERTIYF. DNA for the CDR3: TGTGCCATCAGTTCGACCGCGAATGAGCGCACCATATATTTT.